This T cell receptor beta chain is from a study of OX40 agonist ivuxolimab in advanced cancers. Blood draws occurred at baseline, cycle 4 day 1, and cycle 7 day 1. Generated by immunoSEQ multiplex PCR, the TCRdb table keeps only in-frame clones and is missing some. The sample has tens of thousands of clones, about 85% seen once. Germline V gene sequence: CDR1 SNHLY, CDR2 FYNNEI. V was shortened by 4 bases and J by 0 bases, with 9 bases between the two germline ends. The CDR3 is 14 amino acids. Sequenced here: CD4+ or CD8+ T cells sorted from blood, sampled in a trial of the OX40 agonist ivuxolimab. This receptor was taken from an adult with an advanced solid tumor such as melanoma, head and neck, liver or kidney cancer. The chain carries TRBV2 and TRBJ2-5, with a weak D call TRBD1 (6 bases). CDR3: CASSVDRYQETQYF. The CDR3 DNA sequence: TGTGCCAGCAGTGTTGACAGGTACCAAGAGACCCAGTACTTC.